What follows is one T cell receptor beta chain and its context. What it binds is not known. These data originate in a study of cytomegalovirus exposure and HLA in healthy donors. General study points: Rare sequences made up most TCRs, while some public TCRs were found in many donors. Both high specificity and high sensitivity reportedly marked the classifier's diagnosis of cytomegalovirus status. Altogether, 170 or so TCR beta chains were recorded as cytomegalovirus-associated. The CMV antigen specificity of three CMV-associated chains was confirmed through in vitro analysis.

Some clones are missing from TCRdb's copy, which holds only in-frame ones; the method was immunoSEQ multiplex PCR. The sample has over 200,000 clones; 85% to 90% are singletons. Germline V gene data show CDR1 as SGHDN and CDR2 as FVKESK. This CDR3 spans 15 amino acids. J gave up 6 bases and V 4 bases, and 9 bases lay outside the gene matches. This chain connects TRBV14 to TRBJ2-7, with TRBD1 matching 10 bases. This receptor was obtained from a young woman in good health and CMV-seronegative. The specimen sequenced was PBMCs. The chain's CDR3 is CASSLTGTGAPEQYF. DNA for the CDR3: TGTGCCAGCAGCCTTACCGGGACAGGGGCCCCCGAGCAGTACTTC.